This T cell receptor (beta chain) was sequenced for a study of radiotherapy plus CTLA-4 blockade in lung cancer. At the level of the study: Objective responses occurred in 18% of patients; around 28% had disease control.

Profiled with immunoSEQ multiplex PCR; TCRdb holds only in-frame clones, not every one. The table lists roughly 75,000 clones, about 80% of them singletons. Trimming took 3 bases from V and 3 from J; bases not matched to a gene: 7. There are 15 residues in the CDR3. In germline, CDR1 is SGHTA, CDR2 FQGNSA. The TCR originated in a human donor with non-small cell lung cancer who had stable disease on radiotherapy plus ipilimumab. Source: peripheral blood, taken from a patient treated with radiotherapy plus ipilimumab. The chain is built from TRBV7-2 and TRBJ2-7; 8 bases are a match to TRBD2. The CDR3 protein is CASSFKGTSRYEQYF. CDR3 coding DNA: TGTGCCAGCAGCTTTAAAGGGACTAGTCGCTACGAGCAGTACTTC.